This T cell receptor beta chain was recorded in a study of vaccination effects on CD4 cells after COVID-19. Details on this clone: Its antigen is still unknown.

Profiling relied on immunoSEQ multiplex PCR, and the TCRdb table lists in-frame clones only, not all of them. Counted here are 65,000 to 85,000 clones, 80% occurring once; the ten biggest clones make up 10% to 15%. Using viral peptide pools, the ViraFEST assay grew out antigen-specific CD4+ T cells prior to sequencing. Culture proceeded for about 11 days, and CD4+ T cells were then isolated. Vaccine recipients had no previous SARS-CoV-2 infection; their nucleocapsid antibodies were negative. The germline CDR1 and CDR2 sequences are KGHSH and LQKENI. Trimming removed 2 bases from V and 1 base from J, with 5 bases in between. The CDR3 is made up of 14 amino acids.

The clonotype comes from a human donor who received a COVID-19 vaccine. V and J are TRBV18 and TRBJ2-2; D is unclear. The source was CD4+ T cells from PBMCs cultured with SARS-CoV-2 spike peptides, collected before COVID-19 vaccination. This CDR3 reads CASSPSGNTGELFF. CDR3 coding DNA: TGTGCCAGCTCACCATCCGGGAACACCGGGGAGCTGTTTTTT.